This T cell receptor (beta chain) derives from a study of T cells expressing NK-cell markers. Study-level background: One of the eight sequenced donors was seronegative, whereas the other seven were HCMV-seropositive.

Findings and caveats of the study: The same clonotypes also predominated in the CD3+CD56-NKG2C+ fraction of four donors.

The CDR3 totals 16 residues. 5'RACE template switching with UMIs generated TCR beta cDNA. Following a re-call of the 5' RACE reads, TCRdb has one entry per CDR3 protein and lacks DNA. The sample's table shows 440,000 or so distinct CDR3 sequences. As concerns this clonotype: Its matching antigen is unknown.

This sequence was found in a woman between 18 and 75 years old in good health. Sequenced material: blood T cells: a sorted CD56 or NKG2C T cell subset, CD4+ or CD8+ T cells, or bulk PBMC T cells (not recorded which). The J gene is TRBJ1-5, the V gene TRBV12-3 or TRBV12-4; the D gene TCRdb calls, TRBD1, cannot be checked with no DNA. The CDR3 is CASSFVGGAAVQPQHF.